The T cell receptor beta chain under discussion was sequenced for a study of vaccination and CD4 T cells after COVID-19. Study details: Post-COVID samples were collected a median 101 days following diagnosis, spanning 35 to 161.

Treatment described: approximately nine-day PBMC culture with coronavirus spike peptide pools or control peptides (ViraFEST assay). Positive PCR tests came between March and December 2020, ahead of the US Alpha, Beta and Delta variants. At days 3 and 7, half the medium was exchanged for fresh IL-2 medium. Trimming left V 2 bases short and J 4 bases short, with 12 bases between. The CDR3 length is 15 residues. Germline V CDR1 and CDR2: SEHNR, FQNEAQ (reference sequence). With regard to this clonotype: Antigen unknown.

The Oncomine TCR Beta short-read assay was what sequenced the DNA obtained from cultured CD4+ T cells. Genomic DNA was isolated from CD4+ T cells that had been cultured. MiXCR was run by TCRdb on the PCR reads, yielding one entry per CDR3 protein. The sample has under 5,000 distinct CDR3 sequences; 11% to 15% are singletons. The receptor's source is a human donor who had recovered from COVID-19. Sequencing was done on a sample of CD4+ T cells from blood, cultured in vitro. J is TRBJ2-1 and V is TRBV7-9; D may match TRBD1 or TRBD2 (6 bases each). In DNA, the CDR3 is TGTGCCAGCAGCTTACCGGGGGCCCTTTACAATGAGCAGTTCTTC. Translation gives CASSLPGALYNEQFF. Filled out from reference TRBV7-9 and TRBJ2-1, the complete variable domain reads DTGVSQNPRHKITKRGQNVTFRCDPISEHNRLYWYRQTLGQGPEFLTYFQNEAQLEKSRLLSDRFSAERPKGSFSTLEIQRTEQGDSAMYLCASSLPGALYNEQFFGPGTRLTVL.